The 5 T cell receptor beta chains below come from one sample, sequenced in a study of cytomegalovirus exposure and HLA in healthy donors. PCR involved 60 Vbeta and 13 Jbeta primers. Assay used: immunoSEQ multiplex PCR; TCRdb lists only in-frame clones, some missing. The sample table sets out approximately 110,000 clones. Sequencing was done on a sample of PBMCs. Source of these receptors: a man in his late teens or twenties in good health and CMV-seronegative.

The DNA of the CDR3 is TGTGCCAGCAGCGAAACAGGGACGTGGAATCAGCCCCAGCATTTT. Translated: CASSETGTWNQPQHF. The chain carries TRBV7-9 and TRBJ1-5, with D possibly TRBD1 on 6 matching bases. With 5 bases removed from V and 4 bases from J, the gap between germline ends came to 15 bases. The CDR3 length is 15 residues. In germline, CDR1 is SEHNR, CDR2 FQNEAQ (reference sequence).

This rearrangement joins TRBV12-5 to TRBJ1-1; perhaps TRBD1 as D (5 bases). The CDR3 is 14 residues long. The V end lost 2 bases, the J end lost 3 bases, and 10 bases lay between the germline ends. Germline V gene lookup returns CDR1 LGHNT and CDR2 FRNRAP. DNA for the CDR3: TGTGCTAGTGGTTTGATAGGGGCCGACACTGAAGCTTTCTTT. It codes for CASGLIGADTEAFF.

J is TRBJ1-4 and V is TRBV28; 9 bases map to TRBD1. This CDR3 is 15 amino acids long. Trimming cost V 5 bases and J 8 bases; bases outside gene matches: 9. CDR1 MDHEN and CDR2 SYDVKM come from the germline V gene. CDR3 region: CASSLPQGAGEKLFF. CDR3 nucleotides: TGTGCCAGCAGTCTGCCACAGGGGGCGGGAGAAAAACTGTTTTTT.

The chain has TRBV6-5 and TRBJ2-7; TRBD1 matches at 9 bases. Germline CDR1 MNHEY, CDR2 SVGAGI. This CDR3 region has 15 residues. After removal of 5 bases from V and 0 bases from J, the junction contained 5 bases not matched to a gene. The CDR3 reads CASSRTGEGSYEQYF. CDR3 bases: TGTGCCAGCAGTCGGACAGGGGAGGGCTCCTACGAGCAGTACTTC.

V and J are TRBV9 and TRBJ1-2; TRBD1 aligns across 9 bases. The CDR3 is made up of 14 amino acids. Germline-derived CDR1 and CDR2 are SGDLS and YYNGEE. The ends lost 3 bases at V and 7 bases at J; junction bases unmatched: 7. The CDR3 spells CASSGPTGGGGYTF. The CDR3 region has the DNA TGTGCCAGCAGCGGCCCGACAGGGGGGGGTGGCTACACCTTC.